This T cell receptor beta chain emerged from a study of T cell repertoires in cytomegalovirus infection. This clonotype was detected ten times or more. The antigen remains unidentified. MiXCR, applied by TCRdb to the reads, yields one record per CDR3 protein. The repertoire includes roughly 800,000 distinct CDR3 sequences, about 28% of them detected once, and about an eighth sits in the top ten. Germline CDR1 reads SGHTA; CDR2 reads FQGNSA. Trimming removed 4 bases at V and 4 bases at J, with 10 bases between. This CDR3 spans 13 amino acids. This TCR was recovered from a human donor in good health (CMV status not recorded). Some clones in this sample may be carry-over from other donors' samples. The chain links TRBV7-2 to TRBJ1-2; D remains unclear. The source was cultured CD8+ T cells from PBMCs, collected from culture after CMV antigen stimulation. CDR3 protein: CASSSGSLYGYTF. DNA for the CDR3: TGTGCCAGCAGCTCCGGGTCCCTCTATGGCTACACCTTC.